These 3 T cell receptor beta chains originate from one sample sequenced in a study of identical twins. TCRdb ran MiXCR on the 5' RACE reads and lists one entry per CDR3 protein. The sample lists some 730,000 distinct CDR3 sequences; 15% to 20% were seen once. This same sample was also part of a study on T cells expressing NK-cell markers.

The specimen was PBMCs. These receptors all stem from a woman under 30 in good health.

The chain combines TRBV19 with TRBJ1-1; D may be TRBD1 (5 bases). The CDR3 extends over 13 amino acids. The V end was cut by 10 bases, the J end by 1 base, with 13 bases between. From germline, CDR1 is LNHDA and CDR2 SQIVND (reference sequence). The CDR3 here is CATRGLKNTEAFF. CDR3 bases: TGTGCCACTAGGGGACTGAAGAACACTGAAGCTTTCTTT.

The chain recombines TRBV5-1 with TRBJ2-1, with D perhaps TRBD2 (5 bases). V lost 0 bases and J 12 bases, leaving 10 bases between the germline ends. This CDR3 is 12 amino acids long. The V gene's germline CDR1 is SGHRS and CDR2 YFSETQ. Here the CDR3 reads CASSLEGDGQFF. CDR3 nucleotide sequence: TGCGCCAGCAGCTTGGAGGGAGATGGGCAGTTCTTC.

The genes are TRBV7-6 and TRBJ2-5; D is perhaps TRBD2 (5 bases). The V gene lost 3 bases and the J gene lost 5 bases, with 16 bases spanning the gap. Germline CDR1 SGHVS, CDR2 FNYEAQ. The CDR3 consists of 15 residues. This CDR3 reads CASSLGSKSGETQYF. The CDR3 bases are TGTGCCAGCAGCTTGGGCTCCAAGTCGGGGGAGACCCAGTACTTC. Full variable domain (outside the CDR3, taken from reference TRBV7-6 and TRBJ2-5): GAGVSQSPRYKVTKRGQDVALRCDPISGHVSLYWYRQALGQGPEFLTYFNYEAQQDKSGLPNDRFSAERPEGSISTLTIQRTEQRDSAMYRCASSLGSKSGETQYFGPGTRLLVL.